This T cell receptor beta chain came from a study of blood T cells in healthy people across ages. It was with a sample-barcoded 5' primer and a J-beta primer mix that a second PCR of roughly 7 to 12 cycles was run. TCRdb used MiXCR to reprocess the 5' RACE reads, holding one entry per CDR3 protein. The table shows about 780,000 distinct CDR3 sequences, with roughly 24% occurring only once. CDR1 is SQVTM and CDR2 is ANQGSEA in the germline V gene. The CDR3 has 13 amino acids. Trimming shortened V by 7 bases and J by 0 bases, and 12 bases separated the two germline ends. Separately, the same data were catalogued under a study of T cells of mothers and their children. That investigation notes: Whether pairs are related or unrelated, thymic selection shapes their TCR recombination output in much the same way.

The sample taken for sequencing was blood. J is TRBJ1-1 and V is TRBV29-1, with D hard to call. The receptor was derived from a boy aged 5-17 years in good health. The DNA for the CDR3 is TGCAGCGCTGCACGAGACGTGAACACTGAAGCTTTCTTT. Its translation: CSAARDVNTEAFF.